Each of the 19 T cell receptor beta chains below was sequenced from the same sample in a study of T-cell memory formation after mild COVID-19. TCRdb passed the 5' RACE reads through MiXCR, listing each CDR3 protein once. The repertoire includes a few hundred thousand distinct CDR3 sequences, under 25% of them detected once, and under 15% sits in the top ten. Material for sequencing was PBMCs or a T cell subset sorted from them (not recorded which). The receptors were sampled from an adult woman who had mild COVID-19 (a few samples of this study predate the infection). Cell type and time point are not known.

This clonotype was seen more than once but under ten times. The chain recombines TRBV29-1 with TRBJ1-2; D remains unclear. V gave up 1 base and J gave up 4 bases, with 7 bases separating them. Germline V lookup: CDR1 SQVTM, CDR2 ANQGSEA. The CDR3 consists of 12 residues. CDR3 amino acids: CSVEGPRYGYTF. CDR3 sequence (DNA): TGCAGCGTTGAAGGGCCCCGCTATGGCTACACCTTC. Filled out from reference TRBV29-1 and TRBJ1-2, the complete variable domain reads SAVISQKPSRDICQRGTSLTIQCQVDSQVTMMFWYRQQPGQSLTLIATANQGSEATYESGFVIDKFPISRPNLTFSTLTVSNMSPEDSSIYLCSVEGPRYGYTFGSGTRLTVV.

The chain recombines TRBV5-1 with TRBJ2-1; the match to TRBD1 covers 8 bases. The CDR3 spans 11 residues. CDR1 and CDR2 from the germline V gene are SGHRS and YFSETQ. After removal of 3 bases from V and 10 bases from J, the junction contained 0 bases not matched to a gene. Here the CDR3 DNA reads TGCGCCAGCAGCTGGACAGGGGAGCAGTTCTTC. Amino acids: CASSWTGEQFF.

This clonotype was detected once. V and J are TRBV5-6 and TRBJ2-7; maybe TRBD1 (6 bases). The CDR3 runs to 15 residues. From germline, CDR1 is SGHDT and CDR2 YYEEEE. Trimming pared 4 bases from V and 4 bases from J, leaving 18 bases between. CDR3 in DNA: TGTGCCAGCAGCGCCTCAGGGGCCACTCTTTACGAGCAGTACTTC. It encodes CASSASGATLYEQYF.

The chain carries TRBV7-9 and TRBJ2-3, with D perhaps given as TRBD1 or TRBD2 (6 bases each). CDR3 size: 13 residues. V was trimmed by 3 bases and J by 5 bases, leaving 9 bases between them. Germline V gene data show CDR1 as SEHNR and CDR2 as FQNEAQ (reference sequence). DNA of the CDR3: TGTGCCAGCAGCTTTGGGGGGCTAGATACGCAGTATTTT. It translates to CASSFGGLDTQYF.

This clonotype was recorded a few times. V gene TRBV6-5 combines with J gene TRBJ1-5, with a tentative D call TRBD1 (5 bases). CDR3 length: 15 amino acids. Germline CDR1 is MNHEY and CDR2 is SVGAGI. Trimming shortened V by 8 bases and J by 2 bases, and 16 bases separated the two germline ends. The CDR3 nucleotides read TGTGCCAGCCCCAGGGCCCCCTCCGGCAATCAGCCCCAGCATTTT. Amino acid sequence: CASPRAPSGNQPQHF.

The chain uses TRBV7-9 and TRBJ1-1; D is possibly TRBD1 (6 bases). Between the trimmed V and J ends, which lost 1 base and 8 bases, there was a span of 14 bases. This CDR3 region has 14 residues. Germline-derived CDR1 and CDR2 are SEHNR and FQNEAQ (reference sequence). The CDR3 spells CASSLEGYRAEAFF. DNA for the CDR3: TGTGCCAGCAGCTTAGAGGGGTACAGGGCCGAAGCTTTCTTT.

This clonotype was picked up a small number of times. The V gene is TRBV11-2, the J gene TRBJ1-4; 9 bases align to TRBD1. The CDR3 contains 15 residues. V trimming: 1 base; J trimming: 8 bases; junction bases outside the gene matches: 5. CDR1 and CDR2 from the germline V gene are SGHAT and FQNNGV. The CDR3, as DNA: TGTGCCAGCAGCTTAGGGGACAGGGTCCCCGAAAAACTGTTTTTT. This translates into CASSLGDRVPEKLFF.

The rearrangement links TRBV12-3 or TRBV12-4 to TRBJ1-2, with no clear D. V was clipped by 1 base and J by 8 bases, with 11 bases between them. CDR3 length equals 13 residues. The CDR3 sequence: CASSLDLLGGYTF. The CDR3 bases are TGTGCCAGCAGTTTAGATCTCTTGGGGGGCTACACCTTC.

The chain joins TRBV7-8 to TRBJ2-1; TRBD2 agrees at 11 bases. CDR1 and CDR2 (germline): SGHVS, FQNEAQ. J gave up 9 bases and V 3 bases, and 7 bases lay outside the gene matches. The CDR3 is made up of 15 amino acids. The chain's CDR3 is CASSFYSGGAGEQFF. CDR3 DNA sequence: TGTGCCAGCAGCTTTTATAGCGGGGGGGCCGGTGAGCAGTTCTTC.

This clonotype was seen a few times. V and J are TRBV5-1 and TRBJ2-1; TRBD2 matches at 10 bases. Looked up from germline, CDR1 is SGHRS and CDR2 is YFSETQ. This CDR3 region has 16 residues. Unmatched junction bases numbered 8, after V lost 2 bases and J lost 6 bases. The CDR3 DNA is TGCGCCAGCAGCTTAGATCTAGCGGGGGTTCTCAATGAGCAGTTCTTC. Translation gives CASSLDLAGVLNEQFF. The full variable domain, rest sourced from reference TRBV5-1 and TRBJ2-1, is KAGVTQTPRYLIKTRGQQVTLSCSPISGHRSVSWYQQTPGQGLQFLFEYFSETQRNKGNFPGRFSGRQFSNSRSEMNVSTLELGDSALYLCASSLDLAGVLNEQFFGPGTRLTVL.

This clonotype was seen repeatedly, ten times or more. This chain joins TRBV18 and TRBJ1-1, with 8 bases aligning to TRBD1. Trimming took 3 bases from V and 6 from J; bases not matched to a gene: 3. Germline values: CDR1 KGHSH, CDR2 LQKENI. CDR3 length: 13 residues. The CDR3 sequence is CASSPAGGPEAFF. The DNA of the CDR3 is TGTGCCAGCTCACCTGCAGGGGGCCCTGAAGCTTTCTTT.

The rearrangement joins TRBV5-1 to TRBJ1-1, with 7 positions matching TRBD1. Trimming removed 0 bases from V and 1 base from J; junction bases left unmatched: 0. Germline-derived CDR1 and CDR2 are SGHRS and YFSETQ. The CDR3 covers 14 residues. The CDR3 region has the DNA TGCGCCAGCAGCTTGGGGGACAGGAACACTGAAGCTTTCTTT. Its protein is CASSLGDRNTEAFF.

This chain connects TRBV4-2 to TRBJ2-3; a possible D gene is TRBD2 (6 bases). The germline V gene encodes CDR1 LGHNA and CDR2 YNFKEQ. Trimming cost V 0 bases and J 6 bases, with 16 bases left between them. The CDR3 length is 16 residues. DNA of the CDR3: TGTGCCAGCAGCCAAGACCCCCCGGGAGCAGCGGATACGCAGTATTTT. Translation gives CASSQDPPGAADTQYF.

The CDR3 nucleotides read TGTGCCACCAGCAGACTTGGACAGGGGGGATACACCATATATTTT. This codes for CATSRLGQGGYTIYF. The rearrangement links TRBV15 to TRBJ1-3, with TRBD1 matching 10 bases. CDR1 is LNHNV and CDR2 is YYDKDF in the germline V gene (reference sequence). The V and J ends lost 2 bases and 8 bases, in that order; junction bases with no gene match: 6. The CDR3 runs 15 residues.

This sequence joins TRBV7-2 and TRBJ1-2; 8 nucleotides agree with TRBD1. The CDR3 is made up of 14 amino acids. The germline V gene encodes CDR1 SGHTA and CDR2 FQGNSA. Trimming at V came to 6 bases and at J to 8 bases, leaving 11 bases not matched to a gene. The CDR3 region is CASSFDRGYGGYTF. CDR3 nucleotides: TGTGCCAGCAGTTTCGACAGGGGTTATGGCGGCTACACCTTC.

The chain recombines TRBV19 with TRBJ2-1; D gene unclear. The CDR3 has 13 amino acids. With 6 bases removed from V and 6 bases from J, the gap between germline ends came to 12 bases. Germline CDR1 is LNHDA and CDR2 is SQIVND (reference sequence). CDR3 DNA sequence: TGTGCCAGTAGCGCCCTCCGGCTCAATGAGCAGTTCTTC. This encodes CASSALRLNEQFF. The full variable domain, with the rest looked up from reference TRBV19 and TRBJ2-1, is DGGITQSPKYLFRKEGQNVTLSCEQNLNHDAMYWYRQDPGQGLRLIYYSQIVNDFQKGDIAEGYSVSREKKESFPLTVTSAQKNPTAFYLCASSALRLNEQFFGPGTRLTVL.

In this sample, this clonotype turned up a few times. The V and J genes are TRBV12-3 or TRBV12-4 and TRBJ2-7; tentative D call: TRBD1 (7 bases). V was shortened by 3 bases and J by 12 bases, with 15 bases between the two germline ends. There are 12 residues in the CDR3. CDR3 DNA sequence: TGTGCCAGCAGTTTGCGGGACAGAGGGCGGTACTTC. Protein product: CASSLRDRGRYF.

V and J are TRBV29-1 and TRBJ2-7; D not certain. The CDR3 loop spans 10 amino acids. Looked up from germline, CDR1 is SQVTM and CDR2 is ANQGSEA. Deletions cut 0 bases from V and 7 bases from J, with 4 bases between. This chain's CDR3 is CSVEDMEQYF. The CDR3 bases are TGCAGCGTTGAAGATATGGAGCAGTACTTC.

In this sample, this clonotype turned up a few times. The rearrangement joins TRBV11-2 to TRBJ1-1; D is uncertain. The CDR3 spans 17 residues. Trimming stripped 5 bases from V and 0 bases from J, with 19 bases between. CDR1 SGHAT and CDR2 FQNNGV come from the germline V gene. CDR3 region: CASSPSQGWWVNTEAFF. The CDR3 DNA reads TGTGCCAGCAGCCCGTCCCAAGGATGGTGGGTGAACACTGAAGCTTTCTTT.